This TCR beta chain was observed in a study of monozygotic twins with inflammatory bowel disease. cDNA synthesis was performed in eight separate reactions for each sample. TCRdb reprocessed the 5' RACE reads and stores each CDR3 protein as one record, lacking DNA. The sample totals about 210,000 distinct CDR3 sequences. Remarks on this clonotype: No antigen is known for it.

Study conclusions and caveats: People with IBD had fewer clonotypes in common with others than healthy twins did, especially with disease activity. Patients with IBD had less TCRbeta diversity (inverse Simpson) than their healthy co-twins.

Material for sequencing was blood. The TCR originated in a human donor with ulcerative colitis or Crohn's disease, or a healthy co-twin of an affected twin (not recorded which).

The CDR3 protein is CASSPPGAPAYGYTF. This rearrangement joins TRBV18 to TRBJ1-2. Per the germline V gene, CDR1 is KGHSH and CDR2 is LQKENI. This CDR3 has 15 amino acids.